The entry below gives a single T cell receptor beta chain sequence along with its context. Antigen specificity is unknown. MiXCR was run by TCRdb on the 5' RACE reads, yielding one entry per CDR3 protein. This sample has 700,000 to 850,000 distinct CDR3 sequences, with about 10% found just once. This entry is derived from a study of CD8 T cells in ankylosing spondylitis. Points from the study as a whole: The authors found the disease-linked clones to be CD8+ and relatively rare in peripheral blood. Apparently characteristic of ankylosing spondylitis blood was a TCR beta motif (about 8 highly homologous variants). Previous work reported some of these motif variants in the synovial fluid and blood of reactive arthritis.

V lost 3 bases, J lost 9 bases, and 15 bases lay in between. CDR1 and CDR2 (germline): MGHDK, SYGVNS. The CDR3 runs to 14 residues. This chain uses TRBV25-1 with TRBJ2-1; tentatively, D is TRBD1 (6 bases). The source material was blood, either unsorted or a sorted T cell fraction (not recorded which). The source of this sequence is a male donor with ankylosing spondylitis. The CDR3 loop reads CASSEGAWLAEQFF. The CDR3 nucleotides read TGTGCCAGCAGTGAGGGGGCCTGGTTGGCTGAGCAGTTCTTC.